The clone carrying this T cell receptor (beta chain) was counted a few times. Antigen specificity is unknown. This sample stems from a study of regulatory T cells in long-lasting Graves disease. Whole-study context: Graves' patients, diagnosed recently, had received antithyroid drugs under 3 months.

Through Arm-PCR of CDR3 regions and iRepertoire HTBI primers, TCR beta libraries were built. One entry per CDR3 protein, called by TCRdb with MiXCR from the multiplex PCR reads. In the table there are about 540,000 distinct CDR3 sequences, 13% of which are singletons. General study results and limits: Sharing of public clonotypes was greater in persistent patients (over 2,500) than in new patients (roughly 1,000). Persistent disease was characterized by preferential usage of TRBV28, TRBJ1-2 and TRBJ2-5.

Documented time point: newly diagnosed GD, antithyroid drugs for less than 3 months. PBMCs provided the RNA from which the TCR library was made. The V gene lost 6 bases and the J gene lost 4 bases, with 12 bases spanning the gap. This CDR3 has 13 residues. The V gene's germline CDR1 is MNHNS and CDR2 SASEGT. These same records also appear under a second study, on T cells in Graves' hyperthyroidism and ophthalmopathy. From that report: A set of HTBI primers served as the primers for a first-round RT-PCR of the TCR CDR3.

V is TRBV6-1 and J is TRBJ1-2; D is unclear. This specimen was peripheral blood mononuclear cells (PBMCs), taken at new diagnosis, from a patient treated with antithyroid drugs. This TCR was sampled from a man aged 30-40 years with Graves disease. The CDR3 coding sequence is TGTGCCAGCAGCAACGACGGACTCTATGGCTACACCTTC. As protein: CASSNDGLYGYTF.